These T cell receptor beta chains were read from a single sample in a study of cytomegalovirus exposure and HLA in healthy donors. Measured with immunoSEQ multiplex PCR; TCRdb has only the in-frame clones, and not every one. Its table lists tens of thousands of clones. Material for sequencing was PBMCs. These receptors originate from a woman aged 40 to 55 in good health and CMV-seropositive. CDR3s include the opening cysteine and the closing phenylalanine or tryptophan.

CDR3 protein: CASSPPTGGGPPGELFF; J gene: TRBJ2-2; V gene: TRBV7-9
CDR3 protein: CAISSTSGGSHNEQFF; J gene: TRBJ2-1; V gene: TRBV10-3
CDR3 protein: CASSISTGNYEQYF; J gene: TRBJ2-7; V gene: TRBV19
CDR3 protein: CASSYGIGGLYGYTF; J gene: TRBJ1-2; V gene: TRBV6-5
CDR3 protein: CASSLGGNTEAFF; J gene: TRBJ1-1; V gene: TRBV5-5
CDR3 protein: CASSGGDPNTEAFF; J gene: TRBJ1-1; V gene: TRBV9
CDR3 protein: CASKVAGEAEQYF; J gene: TRBJ2-7; V gene: TRBV7-9
CDR3 protein: CACRDTSGSELFF; J gene: TRBJ2-2; V gene: TRBV30
CDR3 protein: CASSESLAGGSTDTQYF; J gene: TRBJ2-3; V gene: TRBV2
CDR3 protein: CASRVLESDTQYF; J gene: TRBJ2-3; V gene: TRBV27
CDR3 protein: CAWSGVAKDTQYF; J gene: TRBJ2-3; V gene: TRBV30
CDR3 protein: CASSDPGYQQYF; J gene: TRBJ2-7; V gene: TRBV6-5
CDR3 protein: CASSQTRPTSNEQFF; J gene: TRBJ2-1; V gene: TRBV27
CDR3 protein: CSVRASGGAGDTQYF; J gene: TRBJ2-3; V gene: TRBV29-1
CDR3 protein: CASIMTGGYQPQHF; J gene: TRBJ1-5; V gene: TRBV28
CDR3 protein: CASSFSGGWNEQYF; J gene: -; V gene: TRBV7-9
CDR3 protein: CSAPFTDTQYF; J gene: TRBJ2-3; V gene: TRBV20-1
CDR3 protein: CASSLPSYEQYF; J gene: TRBJ2-7; V gene: TRBV7-2
CDR3 protein: CSVEGQTSSGANVLTF; J gene: TRBJ2-6; V gene: TRBV29-1
CDR3 protein: CASSVGGTGSNTIYF; J gene: TRBJ1-3; V gene: TRBV9
CDR3 protein: CASQSSMNTEAFF; J gene: TRBJ1-1; V gene: TRBV7-2
CDR3 protein: CASSQWTGGGQETQYF; J gene: TRBJ2-5; V gene: TRBV11-2
CDR3 protein: CASSPKDRVYEQYF; J gene: TRBJ2-7; V gene: TRBV18
CDR3 protein: CASSLMGSGTLGNQPQHF; J gene: TRBJ1-5; V gene: TRBV28
CDR3 protein: CAISESSSVEAFF; J gene: TRBJ1-1; V gene: TRBV10-3
CDR3 protein: CASSWGLADKPTDTQYF; J gene: TRBJ2-3; V gene: TRBV18
CDR3 protein: CASIRQPRVNSPLHF; J gene: TRBJ1-6; V gene: TRBV2
CDR3 protein: CASRRSDVGEKLFF; J gene: TRBJ1-4; V gene: TRBV6-1
CDR3 protein: CASSQYGVPGEQYF; J gene: TRBJ2-7; V gene: TRBV7-6
CDR3 protein: CASSSIHEQYF; J gene: TRBJ2-7; V gene: TRBV5-6
CDR3 protein: CASSLGAGAGNEQFF; J gene: TRBJ2-1; V gene: TRBV7-9
CDR3 protein: CASSLLVLGSYNEQFF; J gene: TRBJ2-1; V gene: TRBV7-9
CDR3 protein: CASSVSAGTYEQYF; J gene: TRBJ2-7; V gene: TRBV9
CDR3 protein: CSVDRGGEAFF; J gene: TRBJ1-1; V gene: TRBV29-1
CDR3 protein: CASSLETRTPEAFF; J gene: TRBJ1-1; V gene: TRBV5-1
CDR3 protein: CSSYYLGEQFF; J gene: TRBJ2-1; V gene: TRBV29-1
CDR3 protein: CASSFRGGRGADTQYF; J gene: TRBJ2-3; V gene: TRBV7-8
CDR3 protein: CASSAGTSGVLAKNIQYF; J gene: TRBJ2-4; V gene: TRBV19
CDR3 protein: CASGLRQGTEAFF; J gene: TRBJ1-1; V gene: TRBV12-5
CDR3 protein: CASIATSTYEQYF; J gene: TRBJ2-7; V gene: TRBV28
CDR3 protein: CASSFNSGANVLTF; J gene: TRBJ2-6; V gene: TRBV7-2
CDR3 protein: CASSLLPGQGAINEQYF; J gene: TRBJ2-7; V gene: TRBV27
CDR3 protein: CASSPRVGANNEQFF; J gene: TRBJ2-1; V gene: TRBV5-6
CDR3 protein: CAGDPGHGVLGYTF; J gene: TRBJ1-2; V gene: TRBV30
CDR3 protein: CASRETVMTEAFF; J gene: TRBJ1-1; V gene: TRBV27
CDR3 protein: CASSSTARGHDNEQFF; J gene: TRBJ2-1; V gene: TRBV7-2
CDR3 protein: CASSPRGASHEQFF; J gene: TRBJ2-1; V gene: TRBV7-7
CDR3 protein: CASKAGGFTDTQYF; J gene: TRBJ2-3; V gene: TRBV19
CDR3 protein: CASISWGRKNTEAFF; J gene: TRBJ1-1; V gene: TRBV19
CDR3 protein: CASSSLQGATYNEQFF; J gene: TRBJ2-1; V gene: TRBV5-1